The 22 T cell receptor beta chains given below trace back to one sample, sequenced in a study of T-cell memory formation after mild COVID-19. Each CDR3 protein is one row after TCRdb ran MiXCR on the 5' RACE reads. The repertoire consists of about 150,000 distinct CDR3 sequences, with about 25% occurring once and the leading ten covering roughly 24%. The sample taken for sequencing was PBMCs or a T cell subset sorted from them (not recorded which). These TCRs come from an adult woman who had mild COVID-19 (a few samples of this study predate the infection). Cell type and time point are not known.

This clonotype was seen repeatedly, ten times or more. The V call is TRBV7-9, the J call TRBJ2-2; 11 bases are shared with TRBD2. The CDR3 totals 16 residues. J lost 5 bases, V lost 6 bases, and 8 bases had no gene match. From germline, CDR1 is SEHNR and CDR2 FQNEAQ (reference sequence). For the CDR3, the DNA is TGTGCCAGCAGGCTTCCGGGACTAGCGGAAACCGGGGAGCTGTTTTTT. Protein: CASRLPGLAETGELFF.

With respect to this clonotype: An end of the junction differs from the germline gene, which may be a read error. The rearrangement joins TRBV6-2 or TRBV6-3 to TRBJ2-5, with D uncertain. Per germline, CDR1 MNHEY and CDR2 SVGEGT. CDR3 length equals 13 residues. CDR3 loop: CASSYARQGTQYF. CDR3 nucleotides: TGTGCCAGCAGTTACGCCAGGCAAGGGACCCAGTACTTC.

Here the CDR3 reads CASSLLGEGETQYF. The CDR3 DNA sequence: TGTGCCAGCAGCCTGCTTGGGGAGGGAGAGACCCAGTACTTC. This chain links TRBV7-6 with TRBJ2-5, with TRBD2 matching over 7 bases. The CDR3 has 14 amino acids. Germline CDR1 reads SGHVS; CDR2 reads FNYEAQ. Trimming cost V 5 bases and J 4 bases; bases outside gene matches: 7.

This clonotype has just a few counts. The chain employs TRBV3-1 and TRBJ2-5, with TRBD2 matching 11 bases. Germline loops: CDR1 LGHDT, CDR2 YNNKEL (reference sequence). J was trimmed by 5 bases and V by 4 bases; bases with no gene match: 6. The CDR3 spans 15 residues. CDR3 in amino acids: CASSRLAGSRETQYF. The CDR3 nucleotides are TGTGCCAGCAGCCGACTAGCGGGATCGAGGGAGACCCAGTACTTC.

This sequence joins TRBV20-1 and TRBJ2-1, with TRBD2 as a possible D gene (6 bases). The CDR3 is 18 residues long. CDR1 is DFQATT and CDR2 is SNEGSKA in the germline V gene (reference sequence). Deletions cut 1 base from V and 4 bases from J, with 23 bases between. CDR3 coding DNA: TGCAGTGCTAGAGCTCGGGGGAGCGGGCAAGCCTTTTACAATGAGCAGTTCTTC. Residues: CSARARGSGQAFYNEQFF.

This clonotype has just a few counts. The chain carries TRBV20-1 and TRBJ2-1, with 7 bases matching TRBD1. The trim removed 3 bases at V and 4 bases at J, leaving 3 bases unmatched. This CDR3 is 13 amino acids long. Germline lookup yields CDR1 DFQATT and CDR2 SNEGSKA (reference sequence). CDR3 sequence reads: CSASGDRYNEQFF. CDR3 sequence (DNA): TGCAGTGCTAGCGGGGACAGATACAATGAGCAGTTCTTC.

V usage is TRBV13 and J usage is TRBJ2-7, with a possible D match to TRBD1 (6 bases). Trimming removed 5 bases from V and 4 bases from J, with 15 bases in between. Germline lookup yields CDR1 PRHDT and CDR2 FYEKMQ (reference sequence). The CDR3 spans 14 residues. The CDR3 DNA is TGTGCCAGCAGCAAGGGACACGGGCTTTACGAGCAGTACTTC. Translation gives CASSKGHGLYEQYF.

The chain is built from TRBV7-8 and TRBJ2-7; TRBD1 or TRBD2 may be the D gene (6 bases each). The germline CDR1 and CDR2 sequences are SGHVS and FQNEAQ. V lost 5 bases, J lost 3 bases, and 17 bases lay in between. The CDR3 totals 15 residues. CDR3 bases: TGTGCCAGCAGCCCCGGAGGGATAGGGGGCTACGAGCAGTACTTC. This translates into CASSPGGIGGYEQYF. Variable domain in full (rest from reference TRBV7-8 and TRBJ2-7): GAGVSQSPRYKVAKRGQDVALRCDPISGHVSLFWYQQALGQGPEFLTYFQNEAQLDKSGLPSDRFFAERPEGSVSTLKIQRTQQEDSAVYLCASSPGGIGGYEQYFGPGTRLTVT.

This clonotype was seen only a few times. This chain joins TRBV13 and TRBJ1-1; a possible D gene is TRBD1 (6 bases). This CDR3 comprises 16 residues. Germline V gives CDR1 PRHDT, CDR2 FYEKMQ (reference sequence). The ends were cut back, 2 bases at V and 1 base at J, with 14 bases in the middle. The CDR3 protein is CASSLSGAGRNTEAFF. The CDR3 nucleotides are TGTGCCAGCAGCTTATCAGGGGCAGGGAGGAACACTGAAGCTTTCTTT.

This clonotype is labeled as medium-sized (0.01 to 0.1%). This rearrangement joins TRBV12-3 or TRBV12-4 to TRBJ2-7, with TRBD2 identical over 7 bases. With 4 bases clipped from V and 7 bases from J, the junction kept 7 bases outside the gene matches. The CDR3 has 13 residues. DNA for the CDR3: TGTGCCAGCAGTTCGGGGGGTGGTGGAGAGCAGTACTTC. It encodes CASSSGGGGEQYF.

Note on this clonotype: Compared with germline, one end of the junction differs, possibly owing to a read error. The chain couples TRBV11-2 to TRBJ1-1, with a tentative D call TRBD1 (5 bases). The CDR3 contains 12 residues. In germline, CDR1 is SGHAT, CDR2 FQNNGV. In DNA form, the CDR3 reads TGTGCCAGCAGCTTGCTACAAACTGGACAATCGTTT. This translates into CASSLLQTGQSF.

This clonotype has more than one count but fewer than ten. This chain uses TRBV12-3 or TRBV12-4 with TRBJ1-5; D is perhaps TRBD1 (6 bases). Deletions cut 7 bases from V and 3 bases from J, with 16 bases between. CDR3 length: 15 amino acids. The CDR3 loop reads CASTEDGGDNQPQHF. The DNA for the CDR3 is TGTGCCAGCACCGAGGACGGGGGCGACAATCAGCCCCAGCATTTT.

This clonotype showed up just a few times. The chain has TRBV6-8 and TRBJ2-1; D call uncertain. CDR3 length: 13 amino acids. Germline loops: CDR1 MNHGY, CDR2 SAAAGT. V was cut by 4 bases and J by 13 bases, with 17 bases left in between. CDR3 region: CASSSLDFRIQFF. In nucleotides, the CDR3 is TGTGCCAGCAGTTCCCTCGACTTCCGCATACAGTTCTTC.

The rearrangement joins TRBV7-9 to TRBJ2-5; 9 nucleotides match TRBD1. Germline trimming cut 5 bases from V and 5 bases from J; bases unmatched to any gene: 12. This CDR3 has 16 residues. The germline V gene encodes CDR1 SEHNR and CDR2 FQNEAQ (reference sequence). The CDR3 loop reads CASSQHVDRGRETQYF. The CDR3, as DNA: TGTGCCAGCAGCCAACACGTGGACAGGGGAAGGGAGACCCAGTACTTC.

V gene TRBV7-9 combines with J gene TRBJ1-2; the D gene is possibly TRBD1 (5 bases). V was trimmed by 1 base and J by 3 bases, leaving 15 bases between them. This CDR3 has 16 amino acids. Germline V gene data show CDR1 as SEHNR and CDR2 as FQNEAQ (reference sequence). The CDR3 here is CASSLGVSGLYYGYTF. In nucleotides, the CDR3 is TGTGCCAGCAGCTTAGGCGTTTCGGGACTCTACTATGGCTACACCTTC. The complete variable domain, with remaining parts taken from reference TRBV7-9 and TRBJ1-2, reads DTGVSQNPRHKITKRGQNVTFRCDPISEHNRLYWYRQTLGQGPEFLTYFQNEAQLEKSRLLSDRFSAERPKGSFSTLEIQRTEQGDSAMYLCASSLGVSGLYYGYTFGSGTRLTVV.

This clonotype was seen more than once but under ten times. V gene TRBV7-8 combines with J gene TRBJ2-1; 7 bases match TRBD2. The length of the CDR3 is 15 residues. The germline V gene has CDR1 SGHVS and CDR2 FQNEAQ. Germline trimming cut 3 bases from V and 4 bases from J; bases unmatched to any gene: 6. CDR3 sequence reads: CASSFAAGPYNEQFF. The CDR3 coding sequence is TGTGCCAGCAGCTTCGCAGCGGGACCTTACAATGAGCAGTTCTTC.

The chain employs TRBV6-1 and TRBJ2-7; unclear D gene. The CDR3 has 17 amino acids. Germline loops: CDR1 MNHNS, CDR2 SASEGT. Trimming stripped 1 base from V and 3 bases from J, with 19 bases between. The CDR3 here is CASSEEAPSRWDYEQYF. In DNA form, the CDR3 reads TGTGCCAGCAGTGAAGAAGCGCCCAGTAGGTGGGACTACGAGCAGTACTTC.

The rearrangement links TRBV10-3 to TRBJ2-3; D is possibly TRBD1 (6 bases). The CDR3 length is 14 residues. Germline V CDR1 and CDR2: ENHRY, SYGVKD. Trimming cost V 6 bases and J 1 base, with 11 bases left between them. The CDR3 region is CAIREDSGTDTQYF. The CDR3 DNA is TGTGCCATCAGGGAGGACAGTGGCACAGATACGCAGTATTTT.

This clonotype has more than one count but fewer than ten. This rearrangement joins TRBV7-9 to TRBJ2-1; 11 bases map to TRBD2. J was trimmed by 2 bases and V by 3 bases; bases with no gene match: 3. The CDR3 is made up of 16 amino acids. Germline V gene lookup returns CDR1 SEHNR and CDR2 FQNEAQ (reference sequence). CDR3 coding DNA: TGTGCCAGCAGCTTGAAGACTAGCGGGACCTACAATGAGCAGTTCTTC. This translates into CASSLKTSGTYNEQFF.

This chain joins TRBV7-8 and TRBJ1-2; no definite D call. The CDR3 is made up of 13 amino acids. CDR1 is SGHVS and CDR2 is FQNEAQ in the germline V gene. V was clipped by 1 base and J by 7 bases, with 10 bases between them. CDR3 nucleotide sequence: TGTGCCAGCAGCTTAGTCGAGGATGGTGGCTACACCTTC. Its translation is CASSLVEDGGYTF.

This clonotype was observed once. The chain uses TRBV29-1 and TRBJ1-2; D remains unclear. The germline V and J ends were trimmed by 4 bases and 9 bases, with 12 bases remaining between them. This CDR3 comprises 11 residues. Germline loops: CDR1 SQVTM, CDR2 ANQGSEA. The CDR3 sequence: CSVGGGIRYTF. The CDR3 DNA sequence: TGCAGCGTTGGTGGAGGGATCCGCTACACCTTC.

The CDR3 region is CASSFGTNTDTQYF. As DNA, the CDR3 is TGTGCCAGCAGCTTCGGGACTAACACAGATACGCAGTATTTT. The chain uses TRBV7-3 and TRBJ2-3; TRBD2 matches 7 bases. This CDR3 spans 14 amino acids. Looked up from germline, CDR1 is SGHTA and CDR2 is FQGTGA. V was pared by 3 bases and J by 2 bases, with 2 bases of the junction left unmatched.